This TCR beta chain stems from a study of shared clonotypes between healthy human individuals. Trimming pared 5 bases from V and 12 bases from J, leaving 11 bases between. The CDR3 totals 11 residues. Germline values: CDR1 MNHNS, CDR2 SASEGT. Sequenced by immunoSEQ multiplex PCR; TCRdb stores in-frame clones only, minus some. The profile shows about 480,000 clones, approximately 85% of them singletons. Sequenced input: PBMCs. The TCR comes from a woman aged 40 to 50 in good health. Some clones in this sample may be carry-over from other donors' samples. The chain couples TRBV6-1 to TRBJ2-1; D is uncertain. The CDR3 loop reads CASSLTEGQFF. CDR3 bases: TGTGCCAGCAGTCTGACCGAAGGGCAGTTCTTC.